Sequencing of this T cell receptor (beta chain) was carried out in a study of cytomegalovirus exposure and HLA in healthy donors. The V end was cut by 7 bases, the J end by 11 bases, with 13 bases between. The length of the CDR3 is 10 residues. Germline V gene data show CDR1 as SQVTM and CDR2 as ANQGSEA. PCR employed 60 Vbeta and 13 Jbeta primers. Repertoires were generated with immunoSEQ multiplex PCR, while TCRdb's copy carries only in-frame clones and drops some. The sample has about 130,000 clones; around 82% are singletons. The chain uses TRBV29-1 and TRBJ2-3, with D tentatively TRBD1 (6 bases). This TCR came from a female donor in good health and CMV-seronegative. The source material was PBMCs. CDR3 bases: TGCAGCGCCTCACTGGACAGGCAGTATTTT. This sequence encodes CSASLDRQYF.